A single T cell receptor beta chain is shown here with its context. This CDR3 is built from 14 residues. With 5 bases removed from V and 4 bases from J, the gap between germline ends came to 12 bases. Germline V gene data show CDR1 as KGHSH and CDR2 as LQKENI. These data belong to a study of blood T cell repertoires in COVID-19. Study as a whole: Samples representing acute and convalescent COVID-19 were sourced from the United States, Italy and Spain. Sources were T cells, B-cell-depleted T cells, or PBMCs; the material itself was cDNA or gDNA.

Seattle's cohort entered during active infection and was followed longitudinally. In the original workflow: It was from reference gene primer amplification that nucleated cell counts were estimated. Using immunoSEQ multiplex PCR, the repertoire was profiled, and TCRdb retains in-frame clones only, with some absent. Clonal size and the V and J genes are those of that table, whereas D and trimming came from the DNA. Of roughly 290,000 clones listed, approximately 85% are singletons. The chain couples TRBV18 to TRBJ1-5; D might be TRBD1 (5 bases). Material: peripheral blood. The source is a human donor with COVID-19, enrolled during active disease. The donor label of this sample is uncertain. CDR3 coding DNA: TGTGCCAGCTCAATGAGCAGGGAAAATCAGCCCCAGCATTTT. Translating gives CASSMSRENQPQHF.